These T cell receptor beta chains were read from a single sample in a study of cytomegalovirus exposure and HLA in healthy donors. Clones were read by immunoSEQ multiplex PCR, and TCRdb kept only the in-frame ones, dropping some. The data show about 190,000 clones, around 87% seen once. The sequenced material came from PBMCs. All receptors come from a woman aged 18-29 years in good health and CMV-seronegative. Both conserved end residues are part of each CDR3.

V gene: TRBV27; J gene: TRBJ1-2; CDR3 protein: CASSFGRGRGYTF
V gene: TRBV18; J gene: TRBJ2-4; CDR3 protein: CASSPRNSLGSVHIQYF
V gene: TRBV29-1; J gene: TRBJ2-3; CDR3 protein: CSVEAPGLGTQYF
V gene: TRBV5-1; J gene: TRBJ2-7; CDR3 protein: CASSPRGGSYEQYF
V gene: TRBV2; J gene: TRBJ2-7; CDR3 protein: CASDAASGSSYEQYF
V gene: TRBV7-9; J gene: TRBJ2-3; CDR3 protein: CASSLAGRAGTQYF
V gene: TRBV18; J gene: TRBJ1-4; CDR3 protein: CASSPGTGAVNEKLFF
V gene: TRBV11-3; J gene: TRBJ2-5; CDR3 protein: CASSLGLLGETQYF
V gene: TRBV7-9; J gene: TRBJ1-3; CDR3 protein: CASTQASGNTIYF
V gene: TRBV5-1; J gene: TRBJ2-5; CDR3 protein: CASSSEGQGGNGETQYF
V gene: TRBV30; J gene: TRBJ2-2; CDR3 protein: CAWRGGPGELFF
V gene: TRBV7-3; J gene: TRBJ2-3; CDR3 protein: CASSPGPFTDTQYF
V gene: TRBV4-3; J gene: TRBJ2-3; CDR3 protein: CASSQALRGLRADTQYF
V gene: TRBV29-1; J gene: TRBJ2-7; CDR3 protein: CSVVTYHEQYF
V gene: TRBV7-9; J gene: TRBJ1-2; CDR3 protein: CASPPEVDGYGYTF
V gene: TRBV28; J gene: TRBJ1-2; CDR3 protein: CASSKTGSYGYTF
V gene: TRBV5-4; J gene: TRBJ2-1; CDR3 protein: CASSLAGGNEQFF